Listed below are T cell receptor beta chains from one sample, sequenced in a study of shared clonotypes between healthy human individuals. Only in-frame clones appear in the TCRdb table, and some are missing; sequencing was by immunoSEQ multiplex PCR. The data show 1.5 million to 1.9 million clones, around 98% seen once. Sequenced: naive CD4+ T cells sorted from blood. These receptors came from a man aged 30-40 years in good health. CDR3s include the opening cysteine and the closing phenylalanine or tryptophan. D genes are given only for firm matches. Size values are once, few and many counts, or a class for expanded clones, and some rows have none.

V: TRBV5-1; D: .; size: .; J: TRBJ2-7; DNA: TGCGCCAGCAGTCAAGTAGGTTACGAGCAGTACTTC; CDR3: CASSQVGYEQYF
V: TRBV11-2; D: .; size: .; J: TRBJ2-5; DNA: TGTGCCAGCAGCTCTCCTTCGGGCAGGGAAGAGACCCAGTACTTC; CDR3: CASSSPSGREETQYF
V: TRBV28; D: .; size: .; J: TRBJ2-2; DNA: TGTGCCAGCAGTGAACAGAGCACCGGGGAGCTGTTTTTT; CDR3: CASSEQSTGELFF
V: TRBV18; D: .; size: .; J: TRBJ1-3; DNA: TGTGCCAGCTCACCTAAAGACACCATATATTTT; CDR3: CASSPKDTIYF
V: TRBV2; D: .; size: once; J: TRBJ2-2; DNA: TGTGCCAGCAGTCAGCGAGGGTTCGGCACCGGGGAGCTGTTTTTT; CDR3: CASSQRGFGTGELFF
V: TRBV7-6; D: TRBD2; size: .; J: TRBJ2-7; DNA: TGTGCCAGCAGCTTATACGGTAGCGGGCTCTACGAGCAGTACTTC; CDR3: CASSLYGSGLYEQYF
V: TRBV25-1; D: .; size: .; J: TRBJ2-7; DNA: TGTGCCAGCAGTGATGGATCGCCCCGTAGCTACGAGCAGTACTTC; CDR3: CASSDGSPRSYEQYF
V: TRBV5-1; D: TRBD1; size: once; J: TRBJ2-7; DNA: TGCGCCAGTTCGGGACAGGGGATCTCCTACGAGCAGTACTTC; CDR3: CASSGQGISYEQYF
V: TRBV13; D: TRBD2; size: .; J: TRBJ2-2; DNA: TGTGCCAGCAGCTTAGGGTCGGGAGGTACCGCCGGGGAGCTGTTTTTT; CDR3: CASSLGSGGTAGELFF
V: TRBV7-9; D: .; size: .; J: TRBJ2-1; DNA: TGTGCCAGCAGCTTAGATCGGGGAGACAATGAGCAGTTCTTC; CDR3: CASSLDRGDNEQFF
V: TRBV2; D: .; size: .; J: TRBJ1-1; DNA: TGTGCCAGCAGCCGCAGCAAACACCGGGTCATGAACACTGAAGCTTTCTTT; CDR3: CASSRSKHRVMNTEAFF
V: TRBV11-3; D: TRBD2; size: .; J: TRBJ2-3; DNA: TGTGCCAGCAGCTTAGGGTACCGAGCGGGGACCACAGATACGCAGTATTTT; CDR3: CASSLGYRAGTTDTQYF
V: TRBV19; D: TRBD1; size: .; J: TRBJ1-1; DNA: TGTGCCAGTAGTTCCCTAGGGACAGGAGACACTGAAGCTTTCTTT; CDR3: CASSSLGTGDTEAFF
V: TRBV25-1; D: .; size: .; J: TRBJ1-5; DNA: TGTGCCAGCAGTGAATGGGGCTCTAGCAATCAGCCCCAGCATTTT; CDR3: CASSEWGSSNQPQHF
V: TRBV30; D: .; size: .; J: TRBJ1-1; DNA: TGTGCCTGGAGTGTAGCTGAGACAGAGAACACTGAAGCTTTCTTT; CDR3: CAWSVAETENTEAFF
V: TRBV7-9; D: TRBD2; size: .; J: TRBJ2-3; DNA: TGTGCCAGCAGCTCGCTAGCGGGCCTCACAGATACGCAGTATTTT; CDR3: CASSSLAGLTDTQYF
V: TRBV18; D: .; size: .; J: TRBJ1-1; DNA: TGTGCCAGCTCACCAGAGATGAACACTGAAGCTTTCTTT; CDR3: CASSPEMNTEAFF
V: TRBV15; D: TRBD2; size: .; J: TRBJ2-4; DNA: TGTGCCACCAACGTAGCGGGCCTAGCCAAAAACATTCAGTACTTC; CDR3: CATNVAGLAKNIQYF